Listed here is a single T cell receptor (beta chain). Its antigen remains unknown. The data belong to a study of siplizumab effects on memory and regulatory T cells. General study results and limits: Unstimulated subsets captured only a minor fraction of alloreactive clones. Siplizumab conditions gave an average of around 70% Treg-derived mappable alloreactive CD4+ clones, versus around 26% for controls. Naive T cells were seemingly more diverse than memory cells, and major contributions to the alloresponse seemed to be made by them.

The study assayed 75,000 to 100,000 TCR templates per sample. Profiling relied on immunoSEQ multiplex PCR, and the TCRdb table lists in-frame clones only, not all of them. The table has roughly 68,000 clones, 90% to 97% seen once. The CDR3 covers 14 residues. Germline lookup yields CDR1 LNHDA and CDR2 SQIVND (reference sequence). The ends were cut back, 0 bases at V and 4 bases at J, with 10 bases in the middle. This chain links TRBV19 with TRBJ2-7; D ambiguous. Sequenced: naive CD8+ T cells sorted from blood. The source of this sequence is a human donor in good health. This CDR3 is CASSIDDRGYEQYF. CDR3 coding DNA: TGTGCCAGTAGTATAGATGATCGAGGATACGAGCAGTACTTC.